This TCR beta chain was observed in a study of shared clonotypes between healthy human individuals. Data came from immunoSEQ multiplex PCR; TCRdb stores just in-frame clones and leaves some out. The sample has approximately 2.3 million clones, roughly 93% seen once; the top ten hold around 0.4%. Regarding this clone: The antigen is undetermined.

The CDR3 consists of 14 residues. The junction had 4 bases not matched to a gene; V was cut back by 6 bases and J by 8 bases. Germline V CDR1 and CDR2: MNHEY, SVGAGI. Findings of the study overall: Clonotypes shared by all four donors outscored non-shared clonotypes in generation probability. Larger estimated richness was generally recorded for naive subsets relative to memory subsets. Sampling covered nothing but blood. Tissue TCR repertoires likely differ from those found in blood. The expectation was that sequencing depth would affect clonotype sharing among donors.

The TCR comes from a man younger than 35 in good health. Some clones in this sample may be carry-over from other donors' samples. Sequenced sample: naive CD4+ T cells from PBMCs. Documented subset: CD45RA+ positively selected. This chain uses TRBV6-5 with TRBJ1-4; 12 positions agree with TRBD1. The DNA of the CDR3 is TGTGCCAGCAGCAGGGACAGGGGGCGCGAAAAACTGTTTTTT. Translation: CASSRDRGREKLFF.